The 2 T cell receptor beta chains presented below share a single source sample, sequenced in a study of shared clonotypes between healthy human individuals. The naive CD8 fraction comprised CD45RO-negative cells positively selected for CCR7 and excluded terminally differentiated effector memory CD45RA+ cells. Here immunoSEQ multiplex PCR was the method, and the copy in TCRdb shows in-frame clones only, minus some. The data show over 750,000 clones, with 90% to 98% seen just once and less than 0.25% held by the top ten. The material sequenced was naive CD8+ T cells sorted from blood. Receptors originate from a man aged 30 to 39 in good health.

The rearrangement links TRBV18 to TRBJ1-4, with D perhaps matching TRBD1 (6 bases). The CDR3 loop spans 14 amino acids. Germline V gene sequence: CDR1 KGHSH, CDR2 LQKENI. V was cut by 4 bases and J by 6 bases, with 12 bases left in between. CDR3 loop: CASSLWGRDEKLFF. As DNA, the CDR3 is TGTGCCAGCTCACTTTGGGGGCGCGATGAAAAACTGTTTTTT.

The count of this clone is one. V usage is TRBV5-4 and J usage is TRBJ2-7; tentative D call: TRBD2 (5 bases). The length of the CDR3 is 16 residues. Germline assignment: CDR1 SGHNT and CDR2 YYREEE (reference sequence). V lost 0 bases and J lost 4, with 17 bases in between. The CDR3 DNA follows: TGTGCCAGCAGCTTGGACGTCGGCGGAGCGGTGTACGAGCAGTACTTC. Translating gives CASSLDVGGAVYEQYF.